This entry lists 10 T cell receptor beta chains sequenced from one sample in a study of T cell repertoires in cytomegalovirus infection. MiXCR, run by TCRdb on the reads, gives a single entry per CDR3 protein. The sample consists of about 740,000 distinct CDR3 sequences, roughly 36% of them appearing once. These receptors have no known antigen. Source: cultured PBMCs, taken from culture after CMV antigen stimulation. Receptor source: a human donor in good health (CMV status not recorded). Some clones in this sample may be carry-over from other donors' samples.

This clonotype was seen only once. V and J are TRBV6-2 or TRBV6-3 and TRBJ1-2; 9 bases match TRBD1. Germline trimming cut 2 bases from V and 5 bases from J; bases unmatched to any gene: 12. The CDR3 is 17 residues long. CDR1 is MNHEY and CDR2 is SVGEGT in the germline V gene. The CDR3 spells CASSYALPGQGLYGYTF. CDR3 DNA sequence: TGTGCCAGCAGTTACGCCCTACCGGGACAGGGTCTATATGGCTACACCTTC.

This clonotype was counted once. The J gene is TRBJ1-2, the V gene TRBV6-4, with TRBD1 identical over 7 bases. The germline V gene encodes CDR1 MRHNA and CDR2 SNTAGT. The CDR3 extends over 14 amino acids. V was clipped by 2 bases and J by 7 bases; unmatched bases: 7. The CDR3 reads CASSDTTQGGGYTF. DNA of the CDR3: TGTGCCAGCAGTGACACCACCCAGGGGGGTGGCTACACCTTC.

This clonotype has at least ten counts. The rearrangement links TRBV7-8 to TRBJ1-5; D ambiguous. V lost 0 bases and J 2 bases, leaving 11 bases between the germline ends. The CDR3 contains 16 residues. Per germline, CDR1 SGHVS and CDR2 FQNEAQ. The CDR3: CASSLAHGFGNQPQHF. The CDR3 DNA is TGTGCCAGCAGCTTAGCTCATGGGTTTGGCAATCAGCCCCAGCATTTT.

The chain employs TRBV25-1 and TRBJ2-2; the D gene is possibly TRBD1 (6 bases). The ends were cut back, 6 bases at V and 4 bases at J, with 18 bases in the middle. The CDR3 runs to 16 residues. Germline V gives CDR1 MGHDK, CDR2 SYGVNS. The CDR3 region is CASSRDTGPPTGELFF. The DNA for the CDR3 is TGTGCCAGCAGCCGGGACACCGGACCCCCCACCGGGGAGCTGTTTTTT.

This clonotype has just a few counts. This chain joins TRBV11-2 and TRBJ2-7; the D is unclear. CDR1 and CDR2 from the germline V gene are SGHAT and FQNNGV. V lost 1 base to trimming and J lost 4 bases, with 8 bases between them. The CDR3 runs 13 residues. CDR3 sequence: CASSLGGSYEQYV. The CDR3 DNA reads as TGTGCCAGCAGCTTAGGTGGCAGTTACGAGCAGTACGTC.

V gene TRBV6-1 combines with J gene TRBJ2-2; no clear D. Germline loops: CDR1 MNHNS, CDR2 SASEGT. The CDR3 has 14 amino acids. Trimming took 8 bases from V and 5 from J, leaving 15 bases between them. As DNA, the CDR3 is TGTGCCAGCCGCCACGGCCTGGGAACCGGGGAGCTGTTTTTT. It specifies CASRHGLGTGELFF.

The J gene is TRBJ1-2, the V gene TRBV20-1; perhaps TRBD1 as D (5 bases). Trimming shortened V by 1 base and J by 7 bases, and 25 bases separated the two germline ends. The CDR3 extends over 17 amino acids. The germline V gene encodes CDR1 DFQATT and CDR2 SNEGSKA (reference sequence). The CDR3: CSARAGLRSGGLSGYTF. CDR3 coding DNA: TGCAGTGCTAGAGCGGGTCTTAGGTCCGGGGGTTTGAGTGGCTACACCTTC.

The chain carries TRBV5-5 and TRBJ2-1, with no clear D. CDR1 SGHKS and CDR2 YYEKEE come from the germline V gene (reference sequence). CDR3 length: 14 amino acids. Trimming left V 2 bases short and J 6 bases short, with 12 bases between. The CDR3 loop reads CASSFSDSPNEQFF. The CDR3 bases are TGTGCCAGCAGCTTTAGTGATAGCCCCAATGAGCAGTTCTTC.

The V call is TRBV20-1, the J call TRBJ2-7, with D unclear. CDR3 size: 13 residues. V was shortened by 3 bases and J by 2 bases, with 11 bases between the two germline ends. Germline CDR1 and CDR2: DFQATT and SNEGSKA (reference sequence). The CDR3 protein is CSASRYSTYEQYF. DNA of the CDR3: TGCAGTGCTAGTAGATATTCGACCTACGAGCAGTACTTC.

This clonotype appeared a few times. V and J are TRBV6-6 and TRBJ1-5; a weak D match, TRBD1 (5 bases). CDR3 length equals 15 residues. Germline CDR1 and CDR2: MNHNY and SVGAGI (reference sequence). Trimming removed 0 bases at V and 4 bases at J, with 10 bases between. The CDR3 DNA reads as TGTGCCAGCAGTTACTCTGGACACACTAATCAGCCCCAGCATTTT. It translates to CASSYSGHTNQPQHF.